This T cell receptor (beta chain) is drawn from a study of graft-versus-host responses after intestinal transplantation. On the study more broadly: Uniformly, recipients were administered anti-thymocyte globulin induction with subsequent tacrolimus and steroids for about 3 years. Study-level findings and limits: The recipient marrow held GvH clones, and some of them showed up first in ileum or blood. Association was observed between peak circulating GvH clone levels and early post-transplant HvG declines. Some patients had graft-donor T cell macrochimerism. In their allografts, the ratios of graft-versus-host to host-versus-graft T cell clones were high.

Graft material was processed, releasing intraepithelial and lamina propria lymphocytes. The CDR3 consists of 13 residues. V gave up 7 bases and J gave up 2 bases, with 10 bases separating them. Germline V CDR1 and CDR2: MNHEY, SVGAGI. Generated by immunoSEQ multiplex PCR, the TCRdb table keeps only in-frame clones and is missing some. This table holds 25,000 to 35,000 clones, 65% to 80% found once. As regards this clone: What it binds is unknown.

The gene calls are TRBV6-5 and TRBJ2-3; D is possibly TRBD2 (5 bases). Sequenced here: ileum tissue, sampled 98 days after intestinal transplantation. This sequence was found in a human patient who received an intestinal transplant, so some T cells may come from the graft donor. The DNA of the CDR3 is TGTGCCAGCACGAGGGTTCCCACAGATACGCAGTATTTT. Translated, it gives CASTRVPTDTQYF.